Each of the 21 T cell receptor beta chains below was sequenced from the same sample in a study of CD8+ T cells in alopecia areata. RNA, once extracted, was reverse transcribed into cDNA for use as the sequencing template. Method: immunoSEQ multiplex PCR; TCRdb's copy keeps in-frame clones and lacks some. The table shows roughly 100,000 clones, with 65% to 90% occurring only once. This sample's treatment: oral pan-JAK inhibitor, 5-10 mg twice daily. The starting material was CD8+ T cells sorted from blood, obtained around week 31, from a patient treated with tofacitinib. These receptors came from a human donor with alopecia areata.

The gene calls are TRBV9 and TRBJ1-1; no clear D. The CDR3 is 16 residues long. Trimming cost V 0 bases and J 4 bases, with 16 bases left between them. Germline CDR1 and CDR2: SGDLS and YYNGEE. The CDR3 spells CASSVGGSAGFTEAFF. DNA of the CDR3: TGTGCCAGCAGCGTAGGAGGATCGGCAGGTTTCACTGAAGCTTTCTTT.

The V gene is TRBV13, the J gene TRBJ2-1; D may be TRBD1 (5 bases). Germline-derived CDR1 and CDR2 are PRHDT and FYEKMQ (reference sequence). Between the trimmed V and J ends, which lost 4 bases and 8 bases, there was a span of 21 bases. The CDR3 is 16 residues long. The chain's CDR3 is CASSYQGQHTHDEQFF. In DNA, the CDR3 is TGTGCCAGCAGCTACCAGGGTCAACACACACACGATGAGCAGTTCTTC. The variable domain in full, with the rest retrieved from reference TRBV13 and TRBJ2-1, is AAGVIQSPRHLIKEKRETATLKCYPIPRHDTVYWYQQGPGQDPQFLISFYEKMQSDKGSIPDRFSAQQFSDYHSELNMSSLELGDSALYFCASSYQGQHTHDEQFFGPGTRLTVL.

This clone was observed a few times. The V and J genes are TRBV6-4 and TRBJ2-6; D may be TRBD1 or TRBD2 (6 bases each). V gave up 3 bases and J gave up 3 bases, with 9 bases separating them. CDR1 MRHNA and CDR2 SNTAGT come from the germline V gene. The CDR3 length is 15 residues. Written as DNA, the CDR3 is TGTGCCAGCAGTGAAGGGGGAGGTGGGGCCAACGTCCTGACTTTC. It translates to CASSEGGGGANVLTF.

The chain employs TRBV25-1 and TRBJ2-2, with 9 bases that match TRBD2. CDR3 length equals 17 residues. With 3 bases clipped from V and 0 bases from J, the junction kept 5 bases outside the gene matches. Germline lookup yields CDR1 MGHDK and CDR2 SYGVNS. The CDR3 nucleotides read TGTGCCAGCAGTGATAGCGGGAGAAAGGCGAACACCGGGGAGCTGTTTTTT. It is translated as CASSDSGRKANTGELFF.

The chain is built from TRBV7-2 and TRBJ2-3; 12 nucleotides match TRBD2. V gave up 5 bases and J gave up 0 bases; unmatched junction bases: 3. Germline V lookup: CDR1 SGHTA, CDR2 FQGNSA. This CDR3 spans 16 amino acids. The CDR3 nucleotides read TGTGCCAGCAGCCAAGGACTAGCGGGAAGCACAGATACGCAGTATTTT. It is translated as CASSQGLAGSTDTQYF. Variable domain in full (rest from reference TRBV7-2 and TRBJ2-3): GAGVSQSPSNKVTEKGKDVELRCDPISGHTALYWYRQSLGQGLEFLIYFQGNSAPDKSGLPSDRFSAERTGGSVSTLTIQRTQQEDSAVYLCASSQGLAGSTDTQYFGPGTRLTVL.

The genes are TRBV6-5 and TRBJ2-2; 7 nucleotides agree with TRBD2. The V gene's germline CDR1 is MNHEY and CDR2 SVGAGI. This CDR3 comprises 14 residues. V lost 4 bases to trimming and J lost 5 bases; unmatched junction nucleotides: 4. The CDR3, as DNA: TGTGCCAGCAGTTGGGGGGGGGAGACCGGGGAGCTGTTTTTT. Amino acids: CASSWGGETGELFF.

The rearrangement joins TRBV5-4 to TRBJ2-7; 10 positions match TRBD2. This CDR3 region has 16 residues. The germline V gene encodes CDR1 SGHNT and CDR2 YYREEE (reference sequence). The V segment lost 0 bases and the J segment 3 bases; nucleotides outside the gene matches: 6. The CDR3 protein is CASSLAVTSGIYEQYF. The CDR3 bases are TGTGCCAGCAGCTTGGCCGTAACTAGCGGGATCTACGAGCAGTACTTC.

The chain has TRBV9 and TRBJ1-2; 8 bases agree with TRBD1. Germline lookup yields CDR1 SGDLS and CDR2 YYNGEE. The ends lost 3 bases at V and 2 bases at J; junction bases unmatched: 9. The CDR3 covers 16 residues. The CDR3 nucleotides are TGTGCCAGCAGCGCCCCCGGGACAGGTCTCAACTATGGCTACACCTTC. This gives the protein CASSAPGTGLNYGYTF.

The chain combines TRBV5-1 with TRBJ1-1; TRBD1 matches at 9 bases. The trim removed 4 bases at V and 1 base at J, leaving 2 bases unmatched. The CDR3 has 14 residues. CDR1 SGHRS and CDR2 YFSETQ come from the germline V gene. CDR3 loop: CASSPGQGNTEAFF. DNA of the CDR3: TGCGCCAGCAGCCCGGGACAGGGGAACACTGAAGCTTTCTTT. Combining the CDR3 with reference TRBV5-1 and TRBJ1-1 gives the whole variable domain KAGVTQTPRYLIKTRGQQVTLSCSPISGHRSVSWYQQTPGQGLQFLFEYFSETQRNKGNFPGRFSGRQFSNSRSEMNVSTLELGDSALYLCASSPGQGNTEAFFGQGTRLTVV.

This sequence joins TRBV23-1 and TRBJ2-7; D uncertain. TRBV23-1 is reported as an ORF; its role is uncertain. With 4 bases removed from V and 0 bases from J, the gap between germline ends came to 16 bases. The CDR3 loop spans 16 amino acids. The CDR3, as DNA: TGCGCCAGCAGTCGACGCAAAAAGGAGAACTCCTACGAGCAGTACTTC. Protein product: CASSRRKKENSYEQYF.

The chain has TRBV19 and TRBJ2-3; unclear D gene. Germline lookup yields CDR1 LNHDA and CDR2 SQIVND (reference sequence). CDR3 length: 13 amino acids. The germline V and J ends were trimmed by 4 bases and 0 bases, with 5 bases remaining between them. The CDR3 DNA follows: TGTGCCAGTAGTACCACTAGCACAGATACGCAGTATTTT. It encodes CASSTTSTDTQYF.

The chain is built from TRBV29-1 and TRBJ2-1; the D gene is possibly TRBD1 (5 bases). The CDR3 covers 14 residues. V lost 2 bases, J lost 4 bases, and 12 bases lay in between. Germline lookup yields CDR1 SQVTM and CDR2 ANQGSEA. The CDR3: CSVEPQDTYNEQFF. The CDR3 DNA sequence: TGCAGCGTTGAACCCCAGGACACGTACAATGAGCAGTTCTTC.

The chain recombines TRBV5-6 with TRBJ2-1; D is unresolved. The CDR3 consists of 11 residues. Trimming shortened V by 10 bases and J by 6 bases, and 11 bases separated the two germline ends. Germline V gives CDR1 SGHDT, CDR2 YYEEEE. CDR3 DNA sequence: TGTGCCTCCCAGACGGGCAATGAGCAGTTCTTC. It translates to CASQTGNEQFF.

The genes are TRBV27 and TRBJ2-7; 7 nucleotides align to TRBD1. Germline V gene data show CDR1 as MNHEY and CDR2 as SMNVEV (reference sequence). The CDR3 length is 15 residues. Trimming at V came to 3 bases and at J to 0 bases, leaving 5 bases not matched to a gene. This CDR3 is CASSLRQGFSYEQYF. CDR3 sequence (DNA): TGTGCCAGCAGTTTGCGACAGGGCTTCTCCTACGAGCAGTACTTC.

The chain employs TRBV6-5 and TRBJ1-1; tentative D call: TRBD1 (5 bases). V was trimmed by 7 bases and J by 4 bases, leaving 13 bases between them. The V gene's germline CDR1 is MNHEY and CDR2 SVGAGI. This CDR3 comprises 13 residues. The CDR3 DNA follows: TGTGCCAGCACCGAAGGGGTCCTCACTGAAGCTTTCTTT. Residues: CASTEGVLTEAFF.

V usage is TRBV19 and J usage is TRBJ2-4; TRBD2 matches 7 bases. The CDR3 consists of 13 residues. After removal of 5 bases from V and 7 bases from J, the junction contained 5 bases not matched to a gene. Germline-derived CDR1 and CDR2 are LNHDA and SQIVND (reference sequence). The CDR3 bases are TGTGCCAGTAGTCTGCGGGAGATCAACATTCAGTACTTC. It yields the protein CASSLREINIQYF.

This clone turned up a few times. V is TRBV29-1 and J is TRBJ1-2; 8 bases map to TRBD1. V shed 6 bases and J 2 bases; nucleotides not matched to a gene: 8. The CDR3 is 14 residues long. Germline V gives CDR1 SQVTM, CDR2 ANQGSEA. DNA of the CDR3: TGCAGCGTGGGGACAGGCCAACCGAACTATGGCTACACCTTC. Its translation is CSVGTGQPNYGYTF.

Regarding this clone: The identical CDR3 is also encoded by other nucleotide sequences in the sample. The chain has TRBV4-1 and TRBJ2-7, with D possibly matching TRBD1 (5 bases). The CDR3 length is 14 residues. Trimming shortened V by 1 base and J by 1 base, and 8 bases separated the two germline ends. Germline CDR1 reads MGHRA; CDR2 reads YSYEKL. The CDR3 sequence is CASSQGQGSYEQYF. The CDR3 DNA is TGCGCCAGCAGCCAAGGGCAGGGTTCCTACGAGCAGTACTTC.

This clone was seen a few times. The chain links TRBV13 to TRBJ1-5; 9 nucleotides match TRBD1. Unmatched junction bases numbered 4, after V lost 5 bases and J lost 5 bases. The CDR3 is 14 residues long. The germline gives CDR1 PRHDT, CDR2 FYEKMQ (reference sequence). This chain's CDR3 is CASSPGQGDQPQHF. DNA of the CDR3: TGTGCCAGCAGCCCGGGACAGGGCGATCAGCCCCAGCATTTT.

The chain uses TRBV6-5 and TRBJ2-1; D is unclear. The CDR3 runs 11 residues. Between the trimmed V and J ends, which lost 8 bases and 9 bases, there was a span of 11 bases. Germline V lookup: CDR1 MNHEY, CDR2 SVGAGI. CDR3 DNA: TGTGCCAGCGGCGAATCGGGTGAGCAGTTCTTC. Translation gives CASGESGEQFF.

The chain is built from TRBV7-8 and TRBJ2-7, with no clear D. V was shortened by 4 bases and J by 3 bases, with 10 bases between the two germline ends. CDR1 is SGHVS, CDR2 FQNEAQ, per germline. The CDR3 runs to 13 residues. CDR3 residues: CASSSTDHYEQYF. Written as DNA, the CDR3 is TGTGCCAGCAGCTCGACTGACCACTACGAGCAGTACTTC.